The 8 T cell receptor beta chains presented below share a single source sample, sequenced in a study of T-cell memory formation after mild COVID-19. TCRdb re-analysed the 5' RACE reads in MiXCR, keeping a single row per CDR3 protein. The sample consists of 10,000 to 15,000 distinct CDR3 sequences, about 14% of them appearing once. Sequenced input: PBMCs or a T cell subset sorted from them (not recorded which). These TCRs come from a man aged 18 to 30 who had mild COVID-19 (a few samples of this study predate the infection). Cell type and time point are not known.

This clonotype was recorded at least ten times. V usage is TRBV11-2 and J usage is TRBJ1-1; D not resolved. The CDR3 is made up of 14 amino acids. CDR1 is SGHAT and CDR2 is FQNNGV in the germline V gene. Trimming pared 2 bases from V and 0 bases from J, leaving 7 bases between. The CDR3 bases are TGTGCCAGCAGCTTATTCATAATGAACACTGAAGCTTTCTTT. This gives the protein CASSLFIMNTEAFF.

This clonotype was picked up many times. The V gene is TRBV7-8, the J gene TRBJ2-3; D gene ambiguous. This CDR3 comprises 18 residues. Per the germline V gene, CDR1 is SGHVS and CDR2 is FQNEAQ. Trimming stripped 2 bases from V and 2 bases from J, with 20 bases between. The CDR3 DNA is TGTGCCAGCAGCTTACCGGTAGTGGGCCCGCGATCCACAGATACGCAGTATTTT. Its translation is CASSLPVVGPRSTDTQYF.

This clonotype was counted many times. The CDR3 nucleotides read TGTGCCAGCTCACCATGGGGGAGGCGGTGGGAGCAGTACGTC. Residues: CASSPWGRRWEQYV. This chain connects TRBV18 to TRBJ2-7; TRBD2 is a possible D gene (6 bases). This CDR3 spans 14 amino acids. Trimming left V 2 bases short and J 7 bases short, with 15 bases between. The V gene's germline CDR1 is KGHSH and CDR2 LQKENI.

This clonotype was seen many times. The chain has TRBV10-3 and TRBJ1-1, with D possibly matching TRBD1 (6 bases). The CDR3 has 15 amino acids. The germline gives CDR1 ENHRY, CDR2 SYGVKD. V gave up 5 bases and J gave up 3 bases, with 16 bases separating them. The CDR3 DNA is TGTGCCATCAGTCCGTCACAGGGAAGGGACACTGAAGCTTTCTTT. Protein sequence: CAISPSQGRDTEAFF.

In its sample, this clonotype was seen many times. The chain recombines TRBV12-3 or TRBV12-4 with TRBJ2-3; 10 positions agree with TRBD2. The CDR3 runs to 15 residues. J gave up 4 bases and V 2 bases, and 3 bases lay outside the gene matches. The CDR3 region has the DNA TGTGCCAGCAGTTTACTAGCGGGGGCTTCAGATACGCAGTATTTT. It encodes CASSLLAGASDTQYF.

This clonotype was picked up many times. The J gene is TRBJ1-1, the V gene TRBV5-6; D is possibly TRBD1 (6 bases). The CDR3 sequence is 12 residues long. The V gene lost 5 bases and the J gene lost 4 bases, with 9 bases spanning the gap. Germline-derived CDR1 and CDR2 are SGHDT and YYEEEE. In DNA form, the CDR3 reads TGTGCCAGCAGTCAACAGGGCACTGAAGCTTTCTTT. The encoded protein is CASSQQGTEAFF.

This clonotype was seen ten or more times. This sequence joins TRBV5-6 and TRBJ2-1, with a weak D call TRBD2 (6 bases). V was trimmed by 0 bases and J by 0 bases, leaving 10 bases between them. This CDR3 is built from 16 residues. The germline gives CDR1 SGHDT, CDR2 YYEEEE. This chain's CDR3 is CASSLGAGSSYNEQFF. The CDR3 DNA sequence: TGTGCCAGCAGCTTGGGTGCGGGAAGCTCCTACAATGAGCAGTTCTTC. The whole variable domain, filled in from reference TRBV5-6 and TRBJ2-1, reads DAGVTQSPTHLIKTRGQQVTLRCSPKSGHDTVSWYQQALGQGPQFIFQYYEEEERQRGNFPDRFSGHQFPNYSSELNVNALLLGDSALYLCASSLGAGSSYNEQFFGPGTRLTVL.

The J gene is TRBJ2-1, the V gene TRBV20-1; D might be TRBD1 (7 bases). Germline V gene sequence: CDR1 DFQATT, CDR2 SNEGSKA (reference sequence). V was trimmed by 3 bases and J by 6 bases, leaving 15 bases between them. The CDR3 runs 14 residues. CDR3 region: CSASVEGAGNEQFF. CDR3 coding DNA: TGCAGTGCTAGTGTGGAGGGGGCTGGCAATGAGCAGTTCTTC.